A single sample is the source of the 24 T cell receptor beta chains below, sequenced in a study of T-cell memory formation after mild COVID-19. TCRdb reprocessed the 5' RACE reads with MiXCR, giving one entry per CDR3 protein. The sample has roughly 150,000 distinct CDR3 sequences; more than 12% are singletons. Sample: PBMCs or a T cell subset sorted from them (not recorded which). These receptors came from an adult woman who had mild COVID-19 (a few samples of this study predate the infection). Cell type and time point are not known.

Worth noting for this clonotype: A much bigger clone sits one base away, suggesting this may be a read error. CDR3 DNA: TGTGCCAGCATCCAACATGGGGCCGGGGAGCTGTTTTTT. This encodes CASIQHGAGELFF. The chain is built from TRBV12-3 or TRBV12-4 and TRBJ2-2; D uncertain. V was pared by 7 bases and J by 6 bases, with 12 bases between. The CDR3 runs 13 residues.

CDR3 sequence reads: CASSVAGQGDYEQYF. In DNA form, the CDR3 reads TGTGCCAGCAGCGTAGCGGGTCAGGGCGACTACGAGCAGTACTTC. The rearrangement uses TRBV9 and TRBJ2-7, with D perhaps matching TRBD1 (5 bases). V lost 0 bases and J 3 bases, leaving 13 bases between the germline ends. The CDR3 extends over 15 amino acids. CDR1 is SGDLS and CDR2 is YYNGEE in the germline V gene.

This chain connects TRBV5-1 to TRBJ2-5; 14 bases are shared with TRBD2. The CDR3 runs to 18 residues. V gave up 0 bases and J gave up 5 bases; unmatched junction bases: 9. The V gene's germline CDR1 is SGHRS and CDR2 YFSETQ. CDR3 loop: CASSLDPGLAGGEETQYF. For the CDR3, the DNA is TGCGCCAGCAGCTTGGACCCTGGACTAGCGGGAGGCGAGGAGACCCAGTACTTC.

V and J are TRBV30 and TRBJ1-2, with 9 bases fitting TRBD1. Looked up from germline, CDR1 is GTSNPN and CDR2 is SVGIG (reference sequence). CDR3 length: 15 residues. The J segment lost 7 bases and the V segment lost 4 bases, leaving 13 bases of the junction unmatched. CDR3 residues: CAWKKRTGDFGGYTF. The DNA of the CDR3 is TGTGCCTGGAAAAAACGGACAGGGGACTTTGGTGGCTACACCTTC.

The rearrangement joins TRBV5-1 to TRBJ1-2; 12 positions match TRBD1. V shed 4 bases and J 8 bases; nucleotides not matched to a gene: 9. This CDR3 region has 15 residues. CDR1 and CDR2 (germline): SGHRS, YFSETQ. This CDR3 is CASSGGTGGFGGYTF. CDR3 bases: TGCGCCAGCAGCGGCGGGACAGGGGGCTTCGGGGGCTACACCTTC.

This clonotype was found a few times. The chain couples TRBV6-5 to TRBJ1-2; tentatively, D is TRBD1 (5 bases). The length of the CDR3 is 15 residues. The ends were cut back, 4 bases at V and 4 bases at J, with 16 bases in the middle. CDR1 is MNHEY, CDR2 SVGAGI, per germline. The CDR3 DNA sequence: TGTGCCAGCAGTTTCGGGGCCTATGAAGCCTATGGCTACACCTTC. As protein: CASSFGAYEAYGYTF.

This clonotype was seen only a few times. The V gene is TRBV7-9, the J gene TRBJ1-5; D might be TRBD1 (5 bases). Germline V CDR1 and CDR2: SEHNR, FQNEAQ (reference sequence). The CDR3 consists of 15 residues. V shed 5 bases and J shed 9 bases, with 20 bases lying between them. The DNA of the CDR3 is TGTGCCAGCAGCCTACAAGGGGACCTTGTCGGGCCCCAGCATTTT. It specifies CASSLQGDLVGPQHF.

The chain employs TRBV24-1 and TRBJ2-7, with a possible D match to TRBD1 (5 bases). The CDR3 loop spans 15 amino acids. V lost 4 bases to trimming and J lost 3 bases, with 15 bases between them. From germline, CDR1 is KGHDR and CDR2 SFDVKD. The CDR3 is CATSEGPGALYEQYF. The CDR3 nucleotides are TGTGCCACCAGTGAGGGGCCGGGCGCCCTCTACGAGCAGTACTTC.

This clonotype was counted only a few times. This chain uses TRBV12-3 or TRBV12-4 with TRBJ2-5, with 8 bases identical to TRBD1. V gave up 5 bases and J gave up 0 bases; unmatched junction bases: 5. The CDR3 covers 15 residues. Here the CDR3 reads CASSTDREYQETQYF. The CDR3 region has the DNA TGTGCCAGCAGTACGGACAGGGAGTACCAAGAGACCCAGTACTTC.

The chain is built from TRBV9 and TRBJ1-1; D gene unclear. Germline V gene sequence: CDR1 SGDLS, CDR2 YYNGEE. The CDR3 is 12 amino acids. Trimming left V 4 bases short and J 4 bases short, with 8 bases between. The CDR3 coding sequence is TGTGCCAGCAGCCACGACGCCACTGAAGCTTTCTTT. Protein product: CASSHDATEAFF.

A few counts support this clonotype. V usage is TRBV4-2 and J usage is TRBJ2-1, with TRBD1 as a possible D gene (6 bases). CDR1 is LGHNA and CDR2 is YNFKEQ in the germline V gene. V gave up 3 bases and J gave up 10 bases, with 10 bases separating them. The CDR3 extends over 12 amino acids. The CDR3 loop is CASSQGHSEQFF. CDR3 in DNA: TGTGCCAGCAGCCAGGGACATAGCGAGCAGTTCTTC.

The chain links TRBV6-2 or TRBV6-3 to TRBJ2-7; no reliable D call. This CDR3 spans 15 amino acids. V lost 7 bases and J 0 bases, leaving 16 bases between the germline ends. Germline assignment: CDR1 MNHEY and CDR2 SVGEGT. CDR3 loop: CASTLLAFSSYEQYF. The CDR3 region has the DNA TGTGCCAGCACCCTGCTGGCATTCAGCTCCTACGAGCAGTACTTC.

As to this clonotype: At one end the junction does not follow the germline gene, possibly because of a read error. This sequence joins TRBV5-6 and TRBJ1-4; D remains ambiguous. The CDR3 runs to 18 residues. The germline V gene encodes CDR1 SGHDT and CDR2 YYEEEE. The DNA for the CDR3 is TGTGCCTGCAGCTTGAAGTTCATAGAAAGGCAGGAGGGTGAAAAACTGTTTTTT. This encodes CACSLKFIERQEGEKLFF.

V usage is TRBV4-1 and J usage is TRBJ1-5; no clear D. Deletions cut 1 base from V and 5 bases from J, with 9 bases between. CDR3 size: 14 residues. Germline loops: CDR1 MGHRA, CDR2 YSYEKL. In DNA form, the CDR3 reads TGCGCCAGCAGCCAAGTAAATGGGCATCAGCCCCAGCATTTT. Residues: CASSQVNGHQPQHF.

The chain joins TRBV27 to TRBJ1-5, with TRBD1 as a possible D gene (5 bases). This CDR3 is 13 amino acids long. Germline V CDR1 and CDR2: MNHEY, SMNVEV (reference sequence). V gave up 5 bases and J gave up 6 bases, with 11 bases separating them. For the CDR3, the DNA is TGTGCCAGCAGTCCTCAGGGATCTCAGCCCCAGCATTTT. Protein sequence: CASSPQGSQPQHF.

The chain links TRBV7-9 to TRBJ1-1; D is possibly TRBD1 (6 bases). Per germline, CDR1 SEHNR and CDR2 FQNEAQ (reference sequence). V lost 5 bases and J 3 bases, leaving 28 bases between the germline ends. The CDR3 loop spans 19 amino acids. The CDR3 is CASSIRGARLPDLDTEAFF. In nucleotides, the CDR3 is TGTGCCAGCAGCATCAGGGGCGCCCGTTTACCGGACCTGGACACTGAAGCTTTCTTT.

The V gene is TRBV7-9, the J gene TRBJ2-1, with 10 positions matching TRBD2. CDR3 size: 14 residues. Germline lookup yields CDR1 SEHNR and CDR2 FQNEAQ (reference sequence). V trimming: 2 bases; J trimming: 6 bases; junction bases outside the gene matches: 1. The DNA of the CDR3 is TGTGCCAGCAGCTTAAGCGGGGGGGGCAATGAGCAGTTCTTC. This sequence encodes CASSLSGGGNEQFF.

The chain employs TRBV10-3 and TRBJ1-1, with D unresolved. Germline CDR1 and CDR2: ENHRY and SYGVKD. V was clipped by 6 bases and J by 7 bases, with 15 bases between them. This CDR3 is 13 amino acids long. The CDR3 sequence is CAIRTDGQVEAFF. In nucleotides, the CDR3 is TGTGCCATCAGGACCGACGGGCAGGTTGAAGCTTTCTTT.

The chain combines TRBV6-5 with TRBJ2-7; D is possibly TRBD2 (6 bases). Germline assignment: CDR1 MNHEY and CDR2 SVGAGI. The CDR3 is 14 residues long. The DNA for the CDR3 is TGTGGGAGCAAGCGGGCCCTTGAAGCCTACGAGCAGTACTTC. It is translated as CGSKRALEAYEQYF.

The chain recombines TRBV5-1 with TRBJ2-1; 7 bases agree with TRBD2. Germline CDR1 and CDR2: SGHRS and YFSETQ. The CDR3 loop spans 15 amino acids. Germline trimming cut 0 bases from V and 9 bases from J; bases unmatched to any gene: 9. DNA for the CDR3: TGCGCCAGCAGCTTGGATGCTAGCGGCAGAGGTGAGCAGTTCTTC. Its translation: CASSLDASGRGEQFF.

CDR3 residues: CASSQDSEEKLFF. For the CDR3, the DNA is TGTGCCAGCAGCCAAGATAGTGAAGAAAAACTGTTTTTT. This sequence joins TRBV4-2 and TRBJ1-4; D unresolved. Germline V gene sequence: CDR1 LGHNA, CDR2 YNFKEQ. The CDR3 has 13 amino acids. The ends were cut back, 0 bases at V and 8 bases at J, with 7 bases in the middle.

The chain carries TRBV9 and TRBJ1-5; no clear D. The V and J ends lost 0 bases and 0 bases respectively, with 7 bases between them. The length of the CDR3 is 15 residues. The germline gives CDR1 SGDLS, CDR2 YYNGEE. CDR3 sequence reads: CASSVDGYSNQPQHF. CDR3 nucleotide sequence: TGTGCCAGCAGCGTAGACGGGTATAGCAATCAGCCCCAGCATTTT.

Ten or more counts support this clonotype. This chain connects TRBV25-1 to TRBJ2-3; D not resolved. The CDR3 runs to 14 residues. The V gene lost 3 bases and the J gene lost 3 bases, with 10 bases spanning the gap. Germline assignment: CDR1 MGHDK and CDR2 SYGVNS. The CDR3: CASSDPEPTDTQYF. The CDR3 bases are TGTGCCAGCAGTGACCCTGAGCCTACAGATACGCAGTATTTT. The whole variable domain, filled in from reference TRBV25-1 and TRBJ2-3, reads EADIYQTPRYLVIGTGKKITLECSQTMGHDKMYWYQQDPGMELHLIHYSYGVNSTEKGDLSSESTVSRIRTEHFPLTLESARPSHTSQYLCASSDPEPTDTQYFGPGTRLTVL.

The V and J genes are TRBV19 and TRBJ2-4; unclear D gene. Germline V lookup: CDR1 LNHDA, CDR2 SQIVND (reference sequence). This CDR3 has 14 residues. Trimming removed 5 bases at V and 0 bases at J, with 8 bases between. The CDR3 here is CASSELLAKNIQYF. DNA of the CDR3: TGTGCCAGTAGTGAGCTCCTAGCCAAAAACATTCAGTACTTC. The full variable domain, completed using reference TRBV19 and TRBJ2-4, is DGGITQSPKYLFRKEGQNVTLSCEQNLNHDAMYWYRQDPGQGLRLIYYSQIVNDFQKGDIAEGYSVSREKKESFPLTVTSAQKNPTAFYLCASSELLAKNIQYFGAGTRLSVL.